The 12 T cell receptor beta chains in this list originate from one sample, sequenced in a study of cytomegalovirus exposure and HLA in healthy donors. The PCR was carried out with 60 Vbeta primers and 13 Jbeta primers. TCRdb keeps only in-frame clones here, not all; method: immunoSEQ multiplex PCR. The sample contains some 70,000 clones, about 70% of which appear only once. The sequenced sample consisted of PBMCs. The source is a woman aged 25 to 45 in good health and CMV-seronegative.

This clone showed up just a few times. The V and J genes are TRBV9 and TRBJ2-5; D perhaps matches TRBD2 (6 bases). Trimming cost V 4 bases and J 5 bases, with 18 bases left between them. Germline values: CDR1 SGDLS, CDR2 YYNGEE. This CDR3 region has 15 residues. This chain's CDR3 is CASSPTGTPTETQYF. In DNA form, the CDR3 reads TGTGCCAGCAGCCCAACCGGGACTCCGACGGAGACCCAGTACTTC.

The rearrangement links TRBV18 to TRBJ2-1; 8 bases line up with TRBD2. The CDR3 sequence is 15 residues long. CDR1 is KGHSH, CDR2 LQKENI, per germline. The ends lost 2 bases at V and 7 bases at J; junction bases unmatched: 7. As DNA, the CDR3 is TGTGCCAGCTCACCAATGGGCGGGGGGCGGAATGAGCAGTTCTTC. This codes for CASSPMGGGRNEQFF.

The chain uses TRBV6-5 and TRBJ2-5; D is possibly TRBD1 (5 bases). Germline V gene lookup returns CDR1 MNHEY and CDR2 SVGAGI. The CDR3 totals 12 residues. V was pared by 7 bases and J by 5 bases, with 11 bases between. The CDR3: CASTRDQETQYF. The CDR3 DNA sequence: TGTGCCAGCACCAGGGATCAGGAGACCCAGTACTTC.

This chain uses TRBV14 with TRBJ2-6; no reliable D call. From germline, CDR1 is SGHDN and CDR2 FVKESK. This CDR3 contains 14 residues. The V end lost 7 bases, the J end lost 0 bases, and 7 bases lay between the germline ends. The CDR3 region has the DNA TGTGCCAGCACCCCGGTCTCTGGGGCCAACGTCCTGACTTTC. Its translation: CASTPVSGANVLTF. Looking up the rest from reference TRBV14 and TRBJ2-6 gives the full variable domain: EAGVTQFPSHSVIEKGQTVTLRCDPISGHDNLYWYRRVMGKEIKFLLHFVKESKQDESGMPNNRFLAERTGGTYSTLKVQPAELEDSGVYFCASTPVSGANVLTFGAGSRLTVL.

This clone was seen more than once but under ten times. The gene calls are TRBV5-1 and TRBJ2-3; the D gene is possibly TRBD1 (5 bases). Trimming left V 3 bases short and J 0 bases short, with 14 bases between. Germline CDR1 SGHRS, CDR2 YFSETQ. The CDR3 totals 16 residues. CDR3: CASSSSQGASTDTQYF. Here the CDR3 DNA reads TGCGCCAGCAGCTCGTCGCAAGGGGCTAGCACAGATACGCAGTATTTT.

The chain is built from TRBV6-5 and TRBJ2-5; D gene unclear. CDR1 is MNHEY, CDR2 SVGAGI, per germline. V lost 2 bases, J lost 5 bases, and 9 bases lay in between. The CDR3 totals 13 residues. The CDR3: CASSYELMETQYF. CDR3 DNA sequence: TGTGCCAGCAGTTACGAGTTGATGGAGACCCAGTACTTC.

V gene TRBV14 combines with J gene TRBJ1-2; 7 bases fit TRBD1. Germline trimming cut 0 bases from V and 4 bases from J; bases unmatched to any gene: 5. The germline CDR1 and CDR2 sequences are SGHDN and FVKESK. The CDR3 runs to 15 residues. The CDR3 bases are TGTGCCAGCAGCCAAGAGCGGACAGGCTCCTATGGCTACACCTTC. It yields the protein CASSQERTGSYGYTF. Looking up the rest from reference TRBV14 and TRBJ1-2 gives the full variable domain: EAGVTQFPSHSVIEKGQTVTLRCDPISGHDNLYWYRRVMGKEIKFLLHFVKESKQDESGMPNNRFLAERTGGTYSTLKVQPAELEDSGVYFCASSQERTGSYGYTFGSGTRLTVV.

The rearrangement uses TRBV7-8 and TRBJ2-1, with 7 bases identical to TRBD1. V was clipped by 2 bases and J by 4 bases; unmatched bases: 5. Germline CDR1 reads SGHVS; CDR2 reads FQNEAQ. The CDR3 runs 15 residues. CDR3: CASSLPGQAYNEQFF. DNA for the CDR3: TGTGCCAGCAGCTTACCAGGACAGGCTTACAATGAGCAGTTCTTC. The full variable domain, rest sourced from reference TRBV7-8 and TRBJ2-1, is GAGVSQSPRYKVAKRGQDVALRCDPISGHVSLFWYQQALGQGPEFLTYFQNEAQLDKSGLPSDRFFAERPEGSVSTLKIQRTQQEDSAVYLCASSLPGQAYNEQFFGPGTRLTVL.

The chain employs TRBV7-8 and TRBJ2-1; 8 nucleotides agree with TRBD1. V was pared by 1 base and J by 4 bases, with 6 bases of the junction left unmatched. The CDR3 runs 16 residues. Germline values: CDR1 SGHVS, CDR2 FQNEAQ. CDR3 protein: CASSLGGQGAYNEQFF. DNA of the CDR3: TGTGCCAGCAGCTTAGGTGGGCAGGGGGCGTACAATGAGCAGTTCTTC.

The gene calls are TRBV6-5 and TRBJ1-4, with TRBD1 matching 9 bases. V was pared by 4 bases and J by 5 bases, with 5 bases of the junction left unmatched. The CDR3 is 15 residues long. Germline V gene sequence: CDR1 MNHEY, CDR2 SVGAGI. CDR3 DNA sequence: TGTGCCAGCAGTTCTGGGACAGGGACGAATGAAAAACTGTTTTTT. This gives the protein CASSSGTGTNEKLFF.

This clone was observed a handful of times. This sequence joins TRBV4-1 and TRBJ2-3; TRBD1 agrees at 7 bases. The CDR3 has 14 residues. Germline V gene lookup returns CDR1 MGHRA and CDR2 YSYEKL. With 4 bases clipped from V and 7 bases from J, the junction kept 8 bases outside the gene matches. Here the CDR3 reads CASSPTPGQNTQYF. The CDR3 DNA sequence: TGCGCCAGCAGCCCTACACCGGGACAGAATACGCAGTATTTT.

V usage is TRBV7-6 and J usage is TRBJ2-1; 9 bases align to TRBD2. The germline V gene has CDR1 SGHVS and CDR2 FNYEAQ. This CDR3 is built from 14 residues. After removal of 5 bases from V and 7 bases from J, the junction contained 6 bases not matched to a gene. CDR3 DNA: TGTGCCAGCAGCGCGGGGGGGCGGCGTAATGAGCAGTTCTTC. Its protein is CASSAGGRRNEQFF.